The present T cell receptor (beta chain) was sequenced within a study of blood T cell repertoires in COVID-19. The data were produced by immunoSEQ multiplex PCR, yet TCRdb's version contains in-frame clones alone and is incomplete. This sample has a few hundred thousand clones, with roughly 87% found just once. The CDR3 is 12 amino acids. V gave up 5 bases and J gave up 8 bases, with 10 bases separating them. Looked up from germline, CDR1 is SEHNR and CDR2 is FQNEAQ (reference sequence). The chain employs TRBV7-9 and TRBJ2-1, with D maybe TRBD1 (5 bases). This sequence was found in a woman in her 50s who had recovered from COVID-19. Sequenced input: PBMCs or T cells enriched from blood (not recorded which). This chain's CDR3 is CASSPQEYEQFF. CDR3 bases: TGTGCCAGCAGCCCACAGGAGTATGAGCAGTTCTTC. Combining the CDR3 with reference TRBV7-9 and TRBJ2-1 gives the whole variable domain DTGVSQNPRHKITKRGQNVTFRCDPISEHNRLYWYRQTLGQGPEFLTYFQNEAQLEKSRLLSDRFSAERPKGSFSTLEIQRTEQGDSAMYLCASSPQEYEQFFGPGTRLTVL.